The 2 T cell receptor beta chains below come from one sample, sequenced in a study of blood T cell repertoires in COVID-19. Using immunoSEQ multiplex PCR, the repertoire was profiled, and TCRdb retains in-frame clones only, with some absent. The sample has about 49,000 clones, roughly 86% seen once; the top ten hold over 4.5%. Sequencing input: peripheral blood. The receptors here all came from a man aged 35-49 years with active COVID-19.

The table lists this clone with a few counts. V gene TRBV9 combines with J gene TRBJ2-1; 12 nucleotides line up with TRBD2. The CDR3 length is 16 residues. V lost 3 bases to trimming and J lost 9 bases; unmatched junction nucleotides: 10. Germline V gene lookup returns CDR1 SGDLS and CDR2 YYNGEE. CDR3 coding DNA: TGTGCCAGCAGCGGCGACCCGGGACTAGCGGGCAGTGAGCAGTTCTTC. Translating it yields CASSGDPGLAGSEQFF.

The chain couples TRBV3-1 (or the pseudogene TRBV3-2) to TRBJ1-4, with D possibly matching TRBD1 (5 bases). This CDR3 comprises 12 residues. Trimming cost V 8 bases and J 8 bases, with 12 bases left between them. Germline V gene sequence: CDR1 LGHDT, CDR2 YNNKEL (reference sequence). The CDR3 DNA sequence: TGTGCCAGCTTTTGGGGGGAGGAAAAACTGTTTTTT. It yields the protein CASFWGEEKLFF.